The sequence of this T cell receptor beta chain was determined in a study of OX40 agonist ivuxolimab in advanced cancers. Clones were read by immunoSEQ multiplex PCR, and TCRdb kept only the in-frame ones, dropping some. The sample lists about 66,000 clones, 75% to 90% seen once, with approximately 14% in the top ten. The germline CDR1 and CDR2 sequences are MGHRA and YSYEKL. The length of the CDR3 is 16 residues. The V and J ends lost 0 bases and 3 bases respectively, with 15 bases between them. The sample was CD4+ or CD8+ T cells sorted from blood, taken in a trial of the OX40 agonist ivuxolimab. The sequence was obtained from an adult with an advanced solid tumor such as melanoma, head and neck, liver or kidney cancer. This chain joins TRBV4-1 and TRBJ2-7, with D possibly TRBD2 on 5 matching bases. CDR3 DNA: TGCGCCAGCAGCCAAGATCCAGGAGAGGGTCGCTACGAGCAGTACTTC. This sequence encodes CASSQDPGEGRYEQYF.